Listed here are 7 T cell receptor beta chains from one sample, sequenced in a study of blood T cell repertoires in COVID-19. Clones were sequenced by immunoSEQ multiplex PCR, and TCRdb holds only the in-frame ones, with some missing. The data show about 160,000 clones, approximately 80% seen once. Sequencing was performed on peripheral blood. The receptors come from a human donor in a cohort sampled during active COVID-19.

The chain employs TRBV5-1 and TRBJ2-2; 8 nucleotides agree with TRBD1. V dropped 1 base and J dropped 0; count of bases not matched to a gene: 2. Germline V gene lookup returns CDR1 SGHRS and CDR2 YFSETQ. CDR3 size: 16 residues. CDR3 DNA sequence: TGCGCCAGCAGCTTGTCGGGACAGGCGAACACCGGGGAGCTGTTTTTT. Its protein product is CASSLSGQANTGELFF. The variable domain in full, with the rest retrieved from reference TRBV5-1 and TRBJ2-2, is KAGVTQTPRYLIKTRGQQVTLSCSPISGHRSVSWYQQTPGQGLQFLFEYFSETQRNKGNFPGRFSGRQFSNSRSEMNVSTLELGDSALYLCASSLSGQANTGELFFGEGSRLTVL.

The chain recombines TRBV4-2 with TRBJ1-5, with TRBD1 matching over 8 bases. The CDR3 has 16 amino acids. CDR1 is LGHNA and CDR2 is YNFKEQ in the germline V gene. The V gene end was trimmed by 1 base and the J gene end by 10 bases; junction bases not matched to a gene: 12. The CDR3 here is CASSQALGQGAQPQHF. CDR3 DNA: TGTGCCAGCAGCCAAGCTCTCGGTCAGGGGGCTCAACCCCAGCATTTT.

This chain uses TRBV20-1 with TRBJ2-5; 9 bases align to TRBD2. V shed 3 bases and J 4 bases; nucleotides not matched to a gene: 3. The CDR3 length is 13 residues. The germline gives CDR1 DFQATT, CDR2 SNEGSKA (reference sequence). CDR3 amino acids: CSASKLAGETQYF. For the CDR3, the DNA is TGCAGTGCTAGTAAACTAGCGGGAGAGACCCAGTACTTC.

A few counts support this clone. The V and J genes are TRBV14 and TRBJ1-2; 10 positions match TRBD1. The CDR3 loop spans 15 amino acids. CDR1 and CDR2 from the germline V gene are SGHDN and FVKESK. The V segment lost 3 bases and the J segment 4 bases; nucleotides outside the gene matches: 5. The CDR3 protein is CASSQSGTGVYGYTF. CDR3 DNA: TGTGCCAGCAGCCAGTCCGGGACAGGGGTCTATGGCTACACCTTC.

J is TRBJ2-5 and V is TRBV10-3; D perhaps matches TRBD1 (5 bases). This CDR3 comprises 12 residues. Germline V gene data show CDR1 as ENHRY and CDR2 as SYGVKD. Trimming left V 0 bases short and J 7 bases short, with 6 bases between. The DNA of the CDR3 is TGTGCCATCAGTGAGTCTCAGGGGACCCAGTACTTC. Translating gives CAISESQGTQYF.

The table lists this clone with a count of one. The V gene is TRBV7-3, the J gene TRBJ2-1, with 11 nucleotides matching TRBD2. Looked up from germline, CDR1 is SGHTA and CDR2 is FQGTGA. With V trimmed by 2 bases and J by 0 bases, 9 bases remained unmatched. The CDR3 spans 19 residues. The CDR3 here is CASSLSLAGGPSSYNEQFF. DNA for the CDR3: TGTGCCAGCAGCTTATCCCTAGCGGGAGGCCCTAGCTCCTACAATGAGCAGTTCTTC.

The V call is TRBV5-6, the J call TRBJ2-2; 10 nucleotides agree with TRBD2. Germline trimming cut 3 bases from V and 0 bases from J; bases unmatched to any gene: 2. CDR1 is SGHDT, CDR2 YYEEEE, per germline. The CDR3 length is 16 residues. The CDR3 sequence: CASSSGTSANTGELFF. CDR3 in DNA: TGTGCCAGCAGCTCGGGGACTAGCGCGAACACCGGGGAGCTGTTTTTT.